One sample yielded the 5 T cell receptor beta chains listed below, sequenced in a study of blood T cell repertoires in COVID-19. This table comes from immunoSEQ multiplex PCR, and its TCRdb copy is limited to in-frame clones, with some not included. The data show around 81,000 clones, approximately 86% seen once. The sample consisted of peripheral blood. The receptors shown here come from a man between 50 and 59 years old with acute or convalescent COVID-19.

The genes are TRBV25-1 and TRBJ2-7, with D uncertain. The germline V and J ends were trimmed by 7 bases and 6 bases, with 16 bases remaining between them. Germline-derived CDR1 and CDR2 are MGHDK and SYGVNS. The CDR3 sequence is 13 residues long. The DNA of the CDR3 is TGTGCCAGCATAGACGGGTTGCGCGGCGAGCAGTACTTC. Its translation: CASIDGLRGEQYF.

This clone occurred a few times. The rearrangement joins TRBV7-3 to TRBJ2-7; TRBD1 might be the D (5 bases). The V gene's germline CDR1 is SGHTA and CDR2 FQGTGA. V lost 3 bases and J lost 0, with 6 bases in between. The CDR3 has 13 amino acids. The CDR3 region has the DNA TGTGCCAGCAGCTTGGACATCTCCTACGAGCAGTACTTC. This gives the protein CASSLDISYEQYF.

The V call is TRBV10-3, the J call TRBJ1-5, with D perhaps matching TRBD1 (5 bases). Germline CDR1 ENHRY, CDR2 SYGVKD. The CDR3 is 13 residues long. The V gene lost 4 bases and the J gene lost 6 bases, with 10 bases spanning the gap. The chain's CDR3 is CAISAGQGQPQHF. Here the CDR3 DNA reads TGTGCCATCAGTGCAGGGCAGGGTCAGCCCCAGCATTTT.

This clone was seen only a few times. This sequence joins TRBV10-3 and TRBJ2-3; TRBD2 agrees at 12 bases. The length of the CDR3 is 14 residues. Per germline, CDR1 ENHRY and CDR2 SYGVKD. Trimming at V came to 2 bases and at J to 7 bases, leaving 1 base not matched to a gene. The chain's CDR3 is CAISETSGRNTQYF. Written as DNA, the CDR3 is TGTGCCATCAGTGAGACTAGCGGGAGGAATACGCAGTATTTT.

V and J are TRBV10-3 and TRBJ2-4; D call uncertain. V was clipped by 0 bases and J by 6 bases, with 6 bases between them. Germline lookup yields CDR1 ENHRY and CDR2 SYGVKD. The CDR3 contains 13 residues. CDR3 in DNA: TGTGCCATCAGTGAGTCCTACCTAAACATTCAGTACTTC. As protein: CAISESYLNIQYF.